This T cell receptor (beta chain) derives from a study of blood T cell repertoires in COVID-19. Turning to the study itself: Samples representing acute and convalescent COVID-19 were sourced from the United States, Italy and Spain. T cells, B-cell-depleted T cells, or PBMCs supplied cDNA or gDNA.

Under the authors' procedure: Estimation of nucleated cell counts was performed using reference gene primer amplification. Libraries were prepared by immunoSEQ multiplex PCR; TCRdb keeps only in-frame clonotypes and omits some of them. For V, J and clone size, that table is used; D and trimming come from the DNA. The sample includes 80,000 to 95,000 clones, around 90% seen only once; the top ten take about 1.8%. The CDR3 loop spans 12 amino acids. The ends were cut back, 1 base at V and 7 bases at J, with 7 bases in the middle. Source material: peripheral blood. This chain links TRBV12-3 or TRBV12-4 with TRBJ2-5; D uncertain. The sequence was collected from a human donor with active COVID-19. The donor label of this sample is uncertain. CDR3: CASSLGPGTQYF. CDR3 sequence (DNA): TGTGCCAGCAGTTTAGGTCCGGGGACCCAGTACTTC.